This T cell receptor beta chain comes out of a study of shared clonotypes between healthy human individuals. The assay was immunoSEQ multiplex PCR, and TCRdb's table has in-frame clones only and misses some. The sample records around 1.6 million clones, 95% to 99% being singletons. Sequenced material: naive CD4+ T cells sorted from blood. Indicated subset: CD45RA+ positively selected. This receptor was obtained from a man aged 25-45 years in good health.

The CDR3 DNA follows: TGTGCCAGCAAAAAGGACAGGTCCAATCAGCCCCAGCATTTT. Translating it yields CASKKDRSNQPQHF. V and J are TRBV6-1 and TRBJ1-5; 7 bases align to TRBD1. With 7 bases clipped from V and 3 bases from J, the junction kept 6 bases outside the gene matches. There are 14 residues in the CDR3. Per the germline V gene, CDR1 is MNHNS and CDR2 is SASEGT.